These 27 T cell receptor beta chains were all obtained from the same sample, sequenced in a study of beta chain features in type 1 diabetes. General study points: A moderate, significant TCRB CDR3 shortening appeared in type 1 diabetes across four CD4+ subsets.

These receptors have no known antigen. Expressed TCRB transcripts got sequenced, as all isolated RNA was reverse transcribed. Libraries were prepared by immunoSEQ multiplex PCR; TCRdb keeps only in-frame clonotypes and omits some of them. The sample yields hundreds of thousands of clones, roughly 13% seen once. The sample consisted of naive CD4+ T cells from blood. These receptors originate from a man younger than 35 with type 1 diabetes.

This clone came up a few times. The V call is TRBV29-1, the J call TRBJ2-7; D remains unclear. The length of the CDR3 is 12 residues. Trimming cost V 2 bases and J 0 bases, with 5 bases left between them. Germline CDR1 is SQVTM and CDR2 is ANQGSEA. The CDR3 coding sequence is TGCAGCGTTGAAAGGGACTCCTACGAGCAGTACTTC. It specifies CSVERDSYEQYF.

CDR3 residues: CASSRSGANTEAFF. The CDR3 bases are TGCGCCAGCAGTAGGAGCGGGGCGAACACTGAAGCTTTCTTT. The chain links TRBV10-2 to TRBJ1-1; perhaps TRBD1 as D (5 bases). The CDR3 totals 14 residues. Per the germline V gene, CDR1 is WSHSY and CDR2 is SAAADI. The ends were cut back, 5 bases at V and 1 base at J, with 11 bases in the middle.

CDR3 sequence reads: CAISEGYQPQHF. The DNA of the CDR3 is TGTGCCATCAGTGAGGGGTATCAGCCCCAGCATTTT. The rearrangement joins TRBV10-3 to TRBJ1-5; D is undetermined. The CDR3 covers 12 residues. CDR1 is ENHRY, CDR2 SYGVKD, per germline. Trimming took 2 bases from V and 5 from J, leaving 4 bases between them.

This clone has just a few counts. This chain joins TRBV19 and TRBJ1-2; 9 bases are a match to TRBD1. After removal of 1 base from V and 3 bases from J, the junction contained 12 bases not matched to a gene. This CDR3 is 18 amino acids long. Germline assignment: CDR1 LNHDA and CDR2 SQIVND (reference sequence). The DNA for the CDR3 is TGTGCCAGTAGTATAGTTTCAGCCGGGCGGACAGGGGACTATGGCTACACCTTC. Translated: CASSIVSAGRTGDYGYTF.

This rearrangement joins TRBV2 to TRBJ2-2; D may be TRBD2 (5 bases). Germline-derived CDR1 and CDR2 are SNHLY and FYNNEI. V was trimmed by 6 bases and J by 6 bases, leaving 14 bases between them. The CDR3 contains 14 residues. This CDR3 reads CASSLLVLAGELFF. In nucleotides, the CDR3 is TGTGCCAGCAGCTTACTAGTTTTGGCCGGGGAGCTGTTTTTT.

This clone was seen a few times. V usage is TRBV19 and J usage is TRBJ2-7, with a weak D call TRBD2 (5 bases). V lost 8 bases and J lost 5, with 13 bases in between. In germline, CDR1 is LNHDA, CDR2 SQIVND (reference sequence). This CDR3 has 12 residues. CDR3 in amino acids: CASSREGNEQYF. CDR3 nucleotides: TGTGCCAGTTCCCGTGAGGGAAACGAGCAGTACTTC.

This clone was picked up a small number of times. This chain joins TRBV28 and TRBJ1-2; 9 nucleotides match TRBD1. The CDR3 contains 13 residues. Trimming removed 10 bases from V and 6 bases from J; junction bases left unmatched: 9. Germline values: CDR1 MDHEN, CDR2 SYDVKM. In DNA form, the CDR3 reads TGTGCCACCGAGGGACAGGGTGGCCATGGCTACACCTTC. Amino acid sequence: CATEGQGGHGYTF.

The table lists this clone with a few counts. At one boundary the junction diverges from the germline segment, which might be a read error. This CDR3 is CASTLQGVGETQYF. The CDR3 DNA sequence: TGTGCCAGCACCTTACAGGGTGTGGGGGAGACCCAGTACTTC. The J gene is TRBJ2-5, the V gene TRBV7-9, with D tentatively TRBD1 (6 bases). CDR1 and CDR2 (germline): SEHNR, FQNEAQ (reference sequence). This CDR3 contains 14 residues.

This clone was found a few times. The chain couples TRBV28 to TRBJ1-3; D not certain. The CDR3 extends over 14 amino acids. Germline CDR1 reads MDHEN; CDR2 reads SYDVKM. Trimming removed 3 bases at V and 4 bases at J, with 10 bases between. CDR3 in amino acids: CASSFSSSGNTIYF. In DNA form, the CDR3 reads TGTGCCAGCAGTTTTAGCAGTTCCGGAAACACCATATATTTT.

The CDR3 region has the DNA TGTGCCTGGACGATCAGATCAACTAATGAAAAACTGTTTTTT. Residues: CAWTIRSTNEKLFF. V usage is TRBV30 and J usage is TRBJ1-4; D is undetermined. The CDR3 consists of 14 residues. Germline V gene lookup returns CDR1 GTSNPN and CDR2 SVGIG (reference sequence). The ends were cut back, 4 bases at V and 0 bases at J, with 9 bases in the middle.

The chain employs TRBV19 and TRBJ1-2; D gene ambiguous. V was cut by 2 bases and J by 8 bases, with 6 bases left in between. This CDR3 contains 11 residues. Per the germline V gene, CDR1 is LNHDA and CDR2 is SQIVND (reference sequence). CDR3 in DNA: TGTGCCAGTAGTATAAATTCGGGCTACACCTTC. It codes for CASSINSGYTF. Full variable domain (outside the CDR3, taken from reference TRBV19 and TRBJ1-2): DGGITQSPKYLFRKEGQNVTLSCEQNLNHDAMYWYRQDPGQGLRLIYYSQIVNDFQKGDIAEGYSVSREKKESFPLTVTSAQKNPTAFYLCASSINSGYTFGSGTRLTVV.

The CDR3 is CASSFRDFDGYTF. The CDR3 nucleotides are TGTGCCAGCAGCTTCCGGGACTTCGATGGCTACACCTTC. This chain joins TRBV7-9 and TRBJ1-2, with a tentative D call TRBD1 (5 bases). Trimming shortened V by 3 bases and J by 6 bases, and 11 bases separated the two germline ends. The CDR3 runs to 13 residues. Germline V gene lookup returns CDR1 SEHNR and CDR2 FQNEAQ (reference sequence). The whole variable domain, filled in from reference TRBV7-9 and TRBJ1-2, reads DTGVSQNPRHKITKRGQNVTFRCDPISEHNRLYWYRQTLGQGPEFLTYFQNEAQLEKSRLLSDRFSAERPKGSFSTLEIQRTEQGDSAMYLCASSFRDFDGYTFGSGTRLTVV.

In DNA, the CDR3 is TGTGCCAGCACCCTGTACGGGACCCATTTAAATGAGCAGTTCTTC. It encodes CASTLYGTHLNEQFF. The chain couples TRBV2 to TRBJ2-1; D is perhaps TRBD1 or TRBD2 (5 bases each). The germline V gene encodes CDR1 SNHLY and CDR2 FYNNEI. The V gene lost 7 bases and the J gene lost 7 bases, with 20 bases spanning the gap. The CDR3 contains 15 residues.

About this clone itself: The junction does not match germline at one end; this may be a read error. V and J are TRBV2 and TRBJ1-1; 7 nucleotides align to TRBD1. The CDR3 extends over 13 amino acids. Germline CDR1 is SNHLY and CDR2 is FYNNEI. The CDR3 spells CASREDRATEAFF. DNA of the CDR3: TGTGCCAGCAGAGAAGACAGGGCCACTGAAGCTTTCTTT.

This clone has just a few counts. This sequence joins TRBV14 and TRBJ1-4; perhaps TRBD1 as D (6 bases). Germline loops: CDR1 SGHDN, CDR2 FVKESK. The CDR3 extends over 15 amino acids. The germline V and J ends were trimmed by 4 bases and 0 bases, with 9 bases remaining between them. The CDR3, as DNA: TGTGCCAGCAGCCCTTGGACAGCAACTAATGAAAAACTGTTTTTT. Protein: CASSPWTATNEKLFF.

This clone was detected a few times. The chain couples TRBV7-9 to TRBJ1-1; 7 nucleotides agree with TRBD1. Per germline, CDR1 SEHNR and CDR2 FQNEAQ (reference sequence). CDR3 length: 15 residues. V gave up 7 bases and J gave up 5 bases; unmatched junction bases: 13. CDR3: CASTTAGGRGTEAFF. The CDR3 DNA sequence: TGTGCCAGCACGACCGCCGGGGGCAGGGGGACTGAAGCTTTCTTT.

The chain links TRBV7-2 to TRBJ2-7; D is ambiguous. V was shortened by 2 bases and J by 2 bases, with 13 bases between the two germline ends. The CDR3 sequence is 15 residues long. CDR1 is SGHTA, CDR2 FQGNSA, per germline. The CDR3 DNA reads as TGTGCCAGCAGCTTATGGGCGGCGGCTACCTACGAGCAGTACTTC. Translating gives CASSLWAAATYEQYF.

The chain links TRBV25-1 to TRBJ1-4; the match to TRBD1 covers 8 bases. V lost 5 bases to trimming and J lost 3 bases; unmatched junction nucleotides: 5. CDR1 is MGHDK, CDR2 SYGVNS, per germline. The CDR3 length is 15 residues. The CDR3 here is CASSSQGAANEKLFF. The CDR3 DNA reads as TGTGCCAGCAGTTCCCAGGGGGCGGCTAATGAAAAACTGTTTTTT.

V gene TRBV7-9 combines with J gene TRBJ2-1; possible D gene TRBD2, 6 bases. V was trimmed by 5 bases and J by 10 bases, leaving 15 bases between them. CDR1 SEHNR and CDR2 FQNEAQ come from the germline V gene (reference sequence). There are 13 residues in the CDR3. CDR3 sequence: CASSPLPGREQFF. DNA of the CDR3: TGTGCCAGCAGCCCACTCCCAGGGAGGGAGCAGTTCTTC.

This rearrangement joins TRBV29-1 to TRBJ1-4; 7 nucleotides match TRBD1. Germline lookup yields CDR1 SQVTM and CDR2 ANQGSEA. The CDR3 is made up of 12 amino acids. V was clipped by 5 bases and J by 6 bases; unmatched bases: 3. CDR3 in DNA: TGCAGCGTTCAAGGGGGCGATGAAAAACTGTTTTTT. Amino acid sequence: CSVQGGDEKLFF.

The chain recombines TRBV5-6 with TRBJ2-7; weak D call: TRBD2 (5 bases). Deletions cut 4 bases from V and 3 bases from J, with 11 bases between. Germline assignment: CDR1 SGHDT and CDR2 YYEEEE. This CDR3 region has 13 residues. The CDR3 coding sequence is TGTGCCAGCAGCGCCACTAGAAACTACGAGCAGTACTTC. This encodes CASSATRNYEQYF.

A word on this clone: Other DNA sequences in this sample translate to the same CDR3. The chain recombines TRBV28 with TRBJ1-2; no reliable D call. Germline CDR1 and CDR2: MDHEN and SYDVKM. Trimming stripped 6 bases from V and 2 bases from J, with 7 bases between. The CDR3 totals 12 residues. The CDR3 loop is CASSRINYGYTF. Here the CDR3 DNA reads TGTGCCAGCAGCCGGATCAACTATGGCTACACCTTC.

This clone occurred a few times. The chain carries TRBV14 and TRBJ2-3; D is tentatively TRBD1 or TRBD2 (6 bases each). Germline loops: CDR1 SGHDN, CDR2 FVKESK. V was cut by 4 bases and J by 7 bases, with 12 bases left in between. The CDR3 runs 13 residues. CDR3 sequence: CASSPNRGHTQYF. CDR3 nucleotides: TGTGCCAGCAGCCCCAACCGGGGGCATACGCAGTATTTT.

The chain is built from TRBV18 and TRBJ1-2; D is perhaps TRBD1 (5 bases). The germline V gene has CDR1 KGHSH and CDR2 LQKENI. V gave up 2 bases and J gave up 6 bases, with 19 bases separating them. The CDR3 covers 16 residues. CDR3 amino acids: CASSPSVGLDVDGYTF. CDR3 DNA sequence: TGTGCCAGCTCACCAAGTGTGGGGCTCGACGTGGATGGCTACACCTTC.

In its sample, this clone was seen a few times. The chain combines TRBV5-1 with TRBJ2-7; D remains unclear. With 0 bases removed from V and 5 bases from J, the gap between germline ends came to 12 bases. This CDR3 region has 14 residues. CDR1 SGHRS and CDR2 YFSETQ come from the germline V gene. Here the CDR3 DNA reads TGCGCCAGCAGCTTGGCTTCGGCTATCCACGAGCAGTACTTC. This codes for CASSLASAIHEQYF.

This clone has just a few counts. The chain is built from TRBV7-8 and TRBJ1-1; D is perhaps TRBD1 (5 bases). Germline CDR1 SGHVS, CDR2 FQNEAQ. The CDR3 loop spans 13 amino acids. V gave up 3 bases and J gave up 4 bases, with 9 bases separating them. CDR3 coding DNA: TGTGCCAGCAGCTTCGTGGGGACCACTGAAGCTTTCTTT. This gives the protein CASSFVGTTEAFF.

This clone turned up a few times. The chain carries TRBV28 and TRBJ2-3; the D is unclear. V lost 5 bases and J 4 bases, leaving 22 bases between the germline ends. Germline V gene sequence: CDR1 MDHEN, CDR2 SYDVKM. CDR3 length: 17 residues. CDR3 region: CASSLSRTLDWADTQYF. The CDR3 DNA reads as TGTGCCAGCAGTCTGAGTCGGACGCTAGACTGGGCAGATACGCAGTATTTT. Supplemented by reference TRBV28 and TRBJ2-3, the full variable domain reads DVKVTQSSRYLVKRTGEKVFLECVQDMDHENMFWYRQDPGLGLRLIYFSYDVKMKEKGDIPEGYSVSREKKERFSLILESASTNQTSMYLCASSLSRTLDWADTQYFGPGTRLTVL.